A selection of T cell receptor beta chains follows, all from one sample in a study of T cells expressing NK-cell markers. One entry per CDR3 protein, without DNA, is what TCRdb gives after re-calling the 5' RACE reads. The sample totals some 110,000 distinct CDR3 sequences. The sequenced sample consisted of blood T cells: a sorted CD56 or NKG2C T cell subset, CD4+ or CD8+ T cells, or bulk PBMC T cells (not recorded which). These receptors all stem from a woman aged 18 to 75 in good health. CDR3s include the opening cysteine and the closing phenylalanine or tryptophan. Rows give clone size only sometimes, using once, few, many, or a class for an expanded clone.

abundance	v_gene	j_gene	CDR3aa
NA	TRBV6-2/TRBV6-3	TRBJ2-1	CASSYALAGHEQFF
NA	TRBV4-3	TRBJ2-7	CATPRTSGSSYEQYF
medium-sized	TRBV28	TRBJ1-1	CASSVPRTEMNTEAFF
NA	TRBV10-3	TRBJ2-5	CAISDLGSKETQYF
NA	TRBV12-3/TRBV12-4	TRBJ2-1	CASSFSNEQFF
NA	TRBV20-1	TRBJ2-3	CSVTSGGDTQYF
NA	TRBV7-2	TRBJ1-1	CASSPTVNTEAFF
NA	TRBV12-3/TRBV12-4	TRBJ2-4	CASSFGDRRDPEYF
NA	TRBV15	TRBJ2-2	CATSRVLGELFF
NA	TRBV4-1	TRBJ1-1	CASRQDSEAFF
NA	TRBV9	TRBJ1-1	CASSAETGVTEAFF
NA	TRBV7-3	TRBJ2-2	CASSPQPRTGELFF
NA	TRBV7-2	TRBJ2-3	CASSSAGVVGDTQYF
NA	TRBV20-1	TRBJ2-6	CSALNRAGLGANVLTF
NA	TRBV7-9	TRBJ2-5	CASSGTSGTQETQYF
NA	TRBV9	TRBJ1-4	CASSVEGQSNEKLFF
NA	TRBV7-2	TRBJ2-3	CASTRTSGASTDTQYF
NA	TRBV7-9	TRBJ2-3	CASSWTGGSTDTQYF
NA	TRBV30	TRBJ2-1	CAWIRDLYNEQFF
NA	TRBV4-2	TRBJ2-7	CASSQEDSSNFYEQYF
NA	TRBV11-2	TRBJ2-7	CASSSSLDRDEQYF
NA	TRBV13	TRBJ1-1	CASSLTGSQEAFF
NA	TRBV7-2	TRBJ2-7	CASSLGASDPYEQYF
NA	TRBV9	TRBJ2-5	CASSVYRDPQETQYF
NA	TRBV29-1	TRBJ1-3	CSVRTGVGGNTIYF
NA	TRBV11-1	TRBJ2-1	CASSSGTSGFSEQFF
NA	TRBV29-1	TRBJ1-2	CSAGSDTSNYGYTF
NA	TRBV5-6	TRBJ2-1	CASSPDQDNEQFF
NA	TRBV4-3	TRBJ2-1	CASSGGSSYNEQFF
NA	TRBV5-6	TRBJ1-5	CASSLSQGYQPQHF